The T cell receptor (beta chain) under discussion was sequenced for a study of blood T cell repertoires in COVID-19. Participants' reported clinical history set cohort assignment. The method was immunoSEQ multiplex PCR; TCRdb's version includes in-frame clones alone and lacks a portion of them. The sample lists a few hundred thousand clones; 88% were seen once. Trimming stripped 4 bases from V and 12 bases from J, with 14 bases between. Germline V gene sequence: CDR1 SEHNR, CDR2 FQNEAQ (reference sequence). The CDR3 is 12 amino acids. This TCR was sampled from an older woman in a cohort exposed to, infected with or recovered from COVID-19 (not recorded which). The genes are TRBV7-9 and TRBJ2-3; TRBD1 might be the D (6 bases). The material sequenced was PBMCs or T cells enriched from blood (not recorded which). CDR3 in amino acids: CASSSRTALQYF. The CDR3 bases are TGTGCCAGCAGCTCCCGGACAGCTTTACAGTATTTT.